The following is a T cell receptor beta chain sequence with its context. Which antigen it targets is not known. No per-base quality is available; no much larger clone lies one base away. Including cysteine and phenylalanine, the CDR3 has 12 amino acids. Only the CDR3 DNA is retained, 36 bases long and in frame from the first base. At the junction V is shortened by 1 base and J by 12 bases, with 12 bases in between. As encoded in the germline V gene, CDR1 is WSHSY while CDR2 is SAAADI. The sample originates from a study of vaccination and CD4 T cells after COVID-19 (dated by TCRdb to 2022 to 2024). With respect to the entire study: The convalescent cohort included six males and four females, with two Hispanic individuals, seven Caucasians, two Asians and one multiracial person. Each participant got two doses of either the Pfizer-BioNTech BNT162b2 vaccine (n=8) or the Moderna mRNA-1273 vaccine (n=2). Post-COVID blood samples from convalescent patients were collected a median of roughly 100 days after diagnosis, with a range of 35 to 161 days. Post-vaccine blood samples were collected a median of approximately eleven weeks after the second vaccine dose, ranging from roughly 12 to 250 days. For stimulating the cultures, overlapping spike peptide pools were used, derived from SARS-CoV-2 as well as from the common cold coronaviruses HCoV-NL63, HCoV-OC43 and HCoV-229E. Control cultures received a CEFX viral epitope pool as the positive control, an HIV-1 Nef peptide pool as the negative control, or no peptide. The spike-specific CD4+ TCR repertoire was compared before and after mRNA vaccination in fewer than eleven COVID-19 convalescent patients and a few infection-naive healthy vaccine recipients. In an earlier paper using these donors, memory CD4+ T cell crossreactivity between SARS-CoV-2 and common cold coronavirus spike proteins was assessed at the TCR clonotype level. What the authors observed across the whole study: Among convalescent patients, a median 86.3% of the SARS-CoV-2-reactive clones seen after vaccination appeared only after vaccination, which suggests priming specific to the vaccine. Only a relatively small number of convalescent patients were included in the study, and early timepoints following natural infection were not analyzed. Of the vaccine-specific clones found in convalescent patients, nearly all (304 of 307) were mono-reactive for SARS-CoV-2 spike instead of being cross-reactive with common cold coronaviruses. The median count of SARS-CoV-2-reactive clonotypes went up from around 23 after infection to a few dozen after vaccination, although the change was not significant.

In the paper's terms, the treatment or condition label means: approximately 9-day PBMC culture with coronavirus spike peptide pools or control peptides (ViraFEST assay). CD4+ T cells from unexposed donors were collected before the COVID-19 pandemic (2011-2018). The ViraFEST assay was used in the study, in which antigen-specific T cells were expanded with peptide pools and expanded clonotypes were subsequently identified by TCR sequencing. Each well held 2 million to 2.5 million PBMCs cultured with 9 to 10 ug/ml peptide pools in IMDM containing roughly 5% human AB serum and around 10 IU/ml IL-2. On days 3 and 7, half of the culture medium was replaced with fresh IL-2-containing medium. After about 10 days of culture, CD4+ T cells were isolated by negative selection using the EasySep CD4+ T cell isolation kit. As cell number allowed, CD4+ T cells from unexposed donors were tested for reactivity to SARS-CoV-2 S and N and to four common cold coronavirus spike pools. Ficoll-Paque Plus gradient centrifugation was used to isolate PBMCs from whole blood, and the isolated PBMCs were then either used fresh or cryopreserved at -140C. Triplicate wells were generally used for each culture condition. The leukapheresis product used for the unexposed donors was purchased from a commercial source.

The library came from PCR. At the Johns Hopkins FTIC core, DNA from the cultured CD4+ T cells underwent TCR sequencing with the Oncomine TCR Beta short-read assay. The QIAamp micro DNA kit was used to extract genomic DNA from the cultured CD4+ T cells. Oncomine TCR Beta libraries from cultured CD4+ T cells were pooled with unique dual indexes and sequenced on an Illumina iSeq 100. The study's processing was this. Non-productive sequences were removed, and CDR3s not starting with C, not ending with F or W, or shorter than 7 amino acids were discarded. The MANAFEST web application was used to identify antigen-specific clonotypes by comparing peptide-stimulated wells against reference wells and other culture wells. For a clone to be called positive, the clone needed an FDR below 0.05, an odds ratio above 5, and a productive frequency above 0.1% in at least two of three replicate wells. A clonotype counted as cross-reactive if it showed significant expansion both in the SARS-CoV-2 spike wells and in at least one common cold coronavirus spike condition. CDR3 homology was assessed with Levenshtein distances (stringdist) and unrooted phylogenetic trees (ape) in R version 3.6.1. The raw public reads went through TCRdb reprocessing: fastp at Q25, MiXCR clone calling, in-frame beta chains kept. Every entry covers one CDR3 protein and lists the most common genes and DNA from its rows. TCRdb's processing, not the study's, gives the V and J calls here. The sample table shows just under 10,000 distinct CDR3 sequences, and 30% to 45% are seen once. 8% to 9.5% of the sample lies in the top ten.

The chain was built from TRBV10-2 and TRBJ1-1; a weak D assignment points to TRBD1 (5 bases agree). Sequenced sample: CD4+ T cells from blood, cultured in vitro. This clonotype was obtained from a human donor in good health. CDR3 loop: CASSEFGGESFF. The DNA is TGCGCCAGCAGTGAGTTCGGGGGGGAATCTTTCTTT.